This T cell receptor (beta chain) was obtained from a study of CD8 T cells in Susac syndrome. Study-wide findings and caveats: It was acknowledged in the study that the number of individuals who were included in its TCR sequencing and HLA analysis was relatively small.

Random hexamers served to reverse transcribe roughly 0.45 to 1 ug RNA. In TCRdb, the immunoSEQ multiplex PCR reads were re-called with MiXCR into one record per CDR3 protein. The table records roughly 200,000 distinct CDR3 sequences, under 97% of them present only once. Sequencing of TCR beta drew on CD8+ and CD4+ T cells from blood. Control patients had untreated stable or active relapsing-remitting multiple sclerosis by revised McDonald criteria. Negative isolation yielded the CD8+ and CD4+ T cells, while FACS enriched the TEMRA cells. With regard to this clonotype: Its antigen is as yet unknown.

Input material: CD4+ T cells from PBMCs. The sequence was collected from a human donor with multiple sclerosis.

CDR3 nucleotide sequence: TGTGCCAGCAGCCAACAGGGGACGTTGGAGACCCAGTACTTC. It translates to CASSQQGTLETQYF. The rearrangement joins TRBV7-8 to TRBJ2-5; 7 bases match TRBD1. Germline V gives CDR1 SGHVS, CDR2 FQNEAQ. CDR3 length equals 14 residues. The V gene end was trimmed by 5 bases and the J gene end by 5 bases; junction bases not matched to a gene: 8.